The TCR beta chain under discussion was sequenced for a study of T cells in Graves' hyperthyroidism and ophthalmopathy (dated by TCRdb to about 2019). In terms of the full investigation: Peripheral blood was sampled at the time of initial diagnosis, prior to any treatment. TCR V-J signatures able to tell the groups apart were searched for in a discovery cohort of more than 90 patients, of whom around 42 had Graves' ophthalmopathy and roughly 58 had stable Graves' hyperthyroidism. An independent validation cohort of fewer than 20 hyperthyroidism patients and about 16 patients who later progressed to ophthalmopathy tested prospective prediction of ophthalmopathy. The 95 to 100 discovery patients were randomly divided into training and test sets at a 7:3 ratio. In addition, the study compared T-cell repertoires in thyroid tissue and in blood from about six Graves' hyperthyroidism patients. Following sampling, methimazole starting at 30 mg daily was given to hyperthyroidism patients, and high-dose intravenous methylprednisolone was given to ophthalmopathy patients. According to the paper, TCR Vbeta CDR3 sequencing was carried out on approximately 140 peripheral blood samples, which came from fewer than 50 ophthalmopathy, around 75 hyperthyroidism and roughly 17 progressor patients.

Ophthalmopathy patients had moderately to severely active disease, Clinical Activity Score of at least 3, NOSPECS grade of at least 4, and duration under 3 months. Exclusion was applied to patients with uncontrolled infections, other autoimmune diseases, pregnancy or lactation. Diagnoses relied on clinical symptoms, serum thyroxine and TRAb, thyroid ultrasound and orbital computed tomography. Ficoll-Paque density gradient centrifugation was used to isolate PBMCs from 9.5 to 10 ml of fresh peripheral blood. Total RNA was extracted using Trizol reagent, and RNA quality was assessed on an Agilent 2100 Bioanalyzer. This clonotype has just a few counts. The clone's antigen remains unknown. There are no base qualities to consult, and no much larger clone falls within one base. The investigation overall reported the following: Sample size was not statistically predetermined, and investigators were not blinded to group allocation. Most expanded thyroid clonotypes (frequency above 0.001) were also detected in blood, a finding suggesting that blood repertoires may reflect thyroid immune responses. During validation, the model predicted progression to ophthalmopathy a median of roughly 7.1 months ahead of onset, with almost 71% sensitivity and more than 72% specificity. A 13 V-J signature model separated ophthalmopathy from stable hyperthyroidism, with just over 85% sensitivity and 81.08% specificity in cross-validation and 80%/75% in testing.

The TCR beta CDR3 regions were amplified from the RNA transcripts. The first round of RT-PCR for the TCR CDR3 was performed with the HTBI primer set and the Qiagen OneStep RT-PCR kit. Libraries were constructed in a second round of multiplex PCR, after which size selection and purification were carried out. Libraries were sequenced paired-end with 100 bp reads on an Illumina HiSeq2000. As for the original processing: SOAPnuke was used to process the raw data, removing reads that contained adapters or uncalled bases, had a mean Phred below 15, or lacked an exact match to the constant primer or identifier. High-quality paired reads were merged with COPE v1.2.5, and unique nucleotide sequences were defined as clonotypes. MiTCR v1.1 was used to align clonotypes to the IMGT TRBV, TRBD and TRBJ reference segments. Only V-J combinations with frequency above 0.0001, covering 99% to 99.2% of repertoires, were analysed. A TCS score was defined as the ratio between F50 (clonal expansion) and ExV (chaos), using BLOSUM62-based TCRdist between CDR3 peptides within each V-J. Welch's t-statistics and random forest reduced 500 to 650 V-J features to under 15, which were used in a naive Bayes classifier (R e1071). The raw public reads went through TCRdb reprocessing: fastp at Q25, MiXCR clone calling, in-frame beta chains kept. Entries are consolidated by CDR3 protein sequence, retaining the most common genes and DNA. The V and J calls were not made by the authors but by TCRdb's processing. This sample holds approximately 600,000 distinct CDR3 sequences; under 25% were observed only once. 34% of the sample is held by the ten biggest clonotypes.

The germline ends are 15 bases apart after V is trimmed by 5 bases and J by 4 bases. The CDR3, from cysteine to phenylalanine, totals 15 residues. Just CDR3 DNA is preserved here, 45 bases in frame from base 1. From a lookup of the germline V gene, CDR1 and CDR2 are SGHAT and FQNNGV. This TCR was sampled from a man aged 25-40 years with Graves' ophthalmopathy. The sequence joins TRBV11-2 to TRBJ2-1, with TRBD2 as a weak D call on 6 bases. The sample was blood. The DNA sequence is TGTGCCAGCAGCCCTACTAGCAGAGCTTACAATGAGCAGTTCTTC. It specifies CASSPTSRAYNEQFF.